The 21 T cell receptor beta chains reported below all come from one sample, sequenced in a study of shared clonotypes between healthy human individuals (dated by TCRdb to 2019 to 2021). The library was obtained by the immunoSEQ multiplex PCR assay. TCRdb holds this immuneACCESS table with in-frame rearrangements only. Some clones are missing; in checked studies, unresolved V genes explain under half, and the rest has no known cause. The sample table records under 2.5 million clones; around 92% of these occur just once. The ten largest clones represent approximately 0.39% of the sample. Sequenced sample: naive CD4+ T cells from PBMCs. This specimen's cell subset or site label, interpreted: CD45RA+ positively selected. These receptors came from a man in his late teens or twenties in good health. Some clones in this sample may be carry-over from other donors' samples.

The J gene is TRBJ2-2, the V gene TRBV14; the D is unclear. CDR1 is SGHDN, CDR2 FVKESK, per germline. With 2 bases removed from V and 7 bases from J, the gap between germline ends came to 8 bases. The CDR3 length is 13 residues. The CDR3 DNA reads as TGTGCCAGCAGCCAACAAAGGAGCGGGGAGCTGTTTTTT. Translated, it gives CASSQQRSGELFF.

The rearrangement links TRBV7-3 to TRBJ2-2; D might be TRBD2 (6 bases). Trimming took 1 base from V and 1 from J, leaving 7 bases between them. Germline assignment: CDR1 SGHTA and CDR2 FQGTGA. This CDR3 spans 15 amino acids. The chain's CDR3 is CASSLISGNTGELFF. CDR3 nucleotide sequence: TGTGCCAGCAGCTTAATTAGCGGGAACACCGGGGAGCTGTTTTTT.

The chain uses TRBV28 and TRBJ1-3; the D is unclear. Per the germline V gene, CDR1 is MDHEN and CDR2 is SYDVKM. Trimming took 6 bases from V and 2 from J, leaving 20 bases between them. This CDR3 region has 17 residues. The CDR3 protein is CASSPLYLYRAGNTIYF. CDR3 sequence (DNA): TGTGCCAGCAGCCCCCTTTACCTATACCGGGCTGGAAACACCATATATTTT.

The sample holds one count of this clone. The chain employs TRBV5-1 and TRBJ2-7, with 9 positions matching TRBD2. This CDR3 has 16 residues. Per the germline V gene, CDR1 is SGHRS and CDR2 is YFSETQ. The V segment lost 4 bases and the J segment 3 bases; nucleotides outside the gene matches: 11. Here the CDR3 DNA reads TGCGCCAGCAGCCCCCGAGGGGGACTAGCAGGCTACGAGCAGTACTTC. Protein sequence: CASSPRGGLAGYEQYF.

In the case of this clone: It is unclear where the CDR3 begins or ends on the DNA, so no DNA is shown, and the CDR3 is as TCRdb lists it. V and J are TRBV6-5 and TRBJ1-4. Germline CDR1 MNHEY, CDR2 SVGAGI. Including both end residues, the CDR3 is 14 amino acids long. The CDR3 reads CASSTSSSGGKLFF.

The chain links TRBV6-1 to TRBJ2-1, with D perhaps TRBD1 (6 bases). V lost 6 bases, J lost 9 bases, and 12 bases lay in between. The germline V gene has CDR1 MNHNS and CDR2 SASEGT. CDR3 length equals 12 residues. CDR3 nucleotides: TGTGCCAGCAGGGTCCAGGGGACTGAGCAGTTCTTC. Translation: CASRVQGTEQFF.

V and J are TRBV14 and TRBJ2-1; 9 bases align to TRBD2. The CDR3 has 16 amino acids. The J segment lost 2 bases and the V segment lost 1 base, leaving 3 bases of the junction unmatched. Per the germline V gene, CDR1 is SGHDN and CDR2 is FVKESK. The CDR3 sequence is CASSQVRLAAYNEQFF. CDR3 DNA sequence: TGTGCCAGCAGCCAAGTCCGACTAGCGGCCTACAATGAGCAGTTCTTC.

The rearrangement joins TRBV4-2 to TRBJ2-3; TRBD2 matches at 10 bases. The ends lost 4 bases at V and 5 bases at J; junction bases unmatched: 6. This CDR3 has 15 residues. The germline CDR1 and CDR2 sequences are LGHNA and YNFKEQ. The CDR3 region has the DNA TGTGCCAGCAGCCCCATAGCGGGAGGAGGAGATACGCAGTATTTT. Translating it yields CASSPIAGGGDTQYF.

In its sample, this clone was seen once. The J gene is TRBJ2-1, the V gene TRBV7-2, with TRBD2 identical over 11 bases. The CDR3 is 18 amino acids. The trim removed 3 bases at V and 0 bases at J, leaving 7 bases unmatched. The germline CDR1 and CDR2 sequences are SGHTA and FQGNSA. The CDR3, as DNA: TGTGCCAGCAGCTTCGGGACTAGCGGTATGAGCTCCTACAATGAGCAGTTCTTC. Translating it yields CASSFGTSGMSSYNEQFF. The full variable domain, rest sourced from reference TRBV7-2 and TRBJ2-1, is GAGVSQSPSNKVTEKGKDVELRCDPISGHTALYWYRQSLGQGLEFLIYFQGNSAPDKSGLPSDRFSAERTGGSVSTLTIQRTQQEDSAVYLCASSFGTSGMSSYNEQFFGPGTRLTVL.

The CDR3 spells CASTYRGGNEQFF. In DNA form, the CDR3 reads TGTGCCAGCACCTACCGCGGCGGCAATGAGCAGTTCTTC. The chain employs TRBV7-9 and TRBJ2-1; the D is unclear. Germline V CDR1 and CDR2: SEHNR, FQNEAQ (reference sequence). CDR3 length equals 13 residues. V dropped 7 bases and J dropped 6 bases, with 13 bases sitting between them. Combining the CDR3 with reference TRBV7-9 and TRBJ2-1 gives the whole variable domain DTGVSQNPRHKITKRGQNVTFRCDPISEHNRLYWYRQTLGQGPEFLTYFQNEAQLEKSRLLSDRFSAERPKGSFSTLEIQRTEQGDSAMYLCASTYRGGNEQFFGPGTRLTVL.

The V gene is TRBV7-2, the J gene TRBJ2-3, with 9 bases lining up with TRBD2. From germline, CDR1 is SGHTA and CDR2 FQGNSA. V was pared by 3 bases and J by 3 bases, with 4 bases of the junction left unmatched. The CDR3 runs 15 residues. CDR3 bases: TGTGCCAGCAGCTTTGCGGGAGGGCTGACAGATACGCAGTATTTT. The encoded protein is CASSFAGGLTDTQYF.

The chain combines TRBV6-1 with TRBJ2-1; D is undetermined. This CDR3 has 10 amino acids. Germline values: CDR1 MNHNS, CDR2 SASEGT. The ends were cut back, 0 bases at V and 16 bases at J, with 7 bases in the middle. The CDR3 DNA sequence: TGTGCCAGCAGTGAAGCGCCCCGTTTCTTC. Its translation: CASSEAPRFF.

The chain is built from TRBV7-9 and TRBJ1-1, with a possible D match to TRBD1 (5 bases). Germline V gene lookup returns CDR1 SEHNR and CDR2 FQNEAQ (reference sequence). V was trimmed by 1 base and J by 5 bases, leaving 14 bases between them. This CDR3 spans 15 amino acids. As DNA, the CDR3 is TGTGCCAGCAGCTTAGGACCGGCAGGGATAACTGAAGCTTTCTTT. This encodes CASSLGPAGITEAFF.

The V call is TRBV11-3, the J call TRBJ2-5; 9 bases line up with TRBD1. V dropped 5 bases and J dropped 4; count of bases not matched to a gene: 5. Germline V gene lookup returns CDR1 SGHNT and CDR2 YENEEA. The CDR3 spans 14 residues. The CDR3 here is CASSPRTGAETQYF. CDR3 sequence (DNA): TGTGCCAGCAGCCCCAGGACAGGGGCAGAGACCCAGTACTTC. The full variable domain, with the rest looked up from reference TRBV11-3 and TRBJ2-5, is EAGVVQSPRYKIIEKKQPVAFWCNPISGHNTLYWYLQNLGQGPELLIRYENEEAVDDSQLPKDRFSAERLKGVDSTLKIQPAELGDSAVYLCASSPRTGAETQYFGPGTRLLVL.

The chain links TRBV5-6 to TRBJ2-7; TRBD2 is a possible D gene (6 bases). Trimming cost V 3 bases and J 2 bases, with 12 bases left between them. This CDR3 contains 14 residues. Per germline, CDR1 SGHDT and CDR2 YYEEEE. The CDR3, as DNA: TGTGCCAGCAGCTGGAGGGACGGAACCTACGAGCAGTACTTC. Protein: CASSWRDGTYEQYF.

The chain combines TRBV19 with TRBJ1-2; 7 nucleotides align to TRBD1. This CDR3 has 14 amino acids. Germline V lookup: CDR1 LNHDA, CDR2 SQIVND (reference sequence). The ends lost 5 bases at V and 1 base at J; junction bases unmatched: 4. CDR3 DNA sequence: TGTGCCAGTAGTCTTTGGGACAGTAACTATGGCTACACCTTC. Translation: CASSLWDSNYGYTF.

This clone appeared once. V usage is TRBV2 and J usage is TRBJ1-2; TRBD1 matches at 9 bases. Germline trimming cut 6 bases from V and 2 bases from J; bases unmatched to any gene: 7. This CDR3 is built from 15 residues. CDR1 is SNHLY and CDR2 is FYNNEI in the germline V gene. CDR3 in amino acids: CASRNLQGANYGYTF. DNA for the CDR3: TGTGCCAGCAGGAACCTACAGGGGGCGAACTATGGCTACACCTTC.

The chain employs TRBV18 and TRBJ2-5; possible D gene TRBD2, 6 bases. Trimming took 3 bases from V and 2 from J, leaving 19 bases between them. Per the germline V gene, CDR1 is KGHSH and CDR2 is LQKENI. The CDR3 loop spans 17 amino acids. CDR3: CASSPSLGQGGQETQYF. The CDR3 coding sequence is TGTGCCAGCTCACCGTCTCTGGGGCAGGGAGGACAAGAGACCCAGTACTTC.

This sequence joins TRBV7-3 and TRBJ2-3; 8 positions agree with TRBD2. The trim removed 0 bases at V and 0 bases at J, leaving 8 bases unmatched. CDR1 is SGHTA, CDR2 FQGTGA, per germline. The CDR3 runs to 18 residues. The CDR3 protein is CASSLTASGHTSTDTQYF. The CDR3 nucleotides are TGTGCCAGCAGCTTAACGGCTAGCGGGCACACTAGCACAGATACGCAGTATTTT.

The rearrangement links TRBV5-1 to TRBJ2-1; D call uncertain. V dropped 2 bases and J dropped 4 bases, with 13 bases sitting between them. In germline, CDR1 is SGHRS, CDR2 YFSETQ. CDR3 length: 15 residues. For the CDR3, the DNA is TGCGCCAGCAGCTTAGGAGCGACCTTATACAATGAGCAGTTCTTC. Translation gives CASSLGATLYNEQFF. Together with reference TRBV5-1 and TRBJ2-1, the CDR3 gives the full variable domain: KAGVTQTPRYLIKTRGQQVTLSCSPISGHRSVSWYQQTPGQGLQFLFEYFSETQRNKGNFPGRFSGRQFSNSRSEMNVSTLELGDSALYLCASSLGATLYNEQFFGPGTRLTVL.

The chain couples TRBV6-5 to TRBJ1-2, with 10 positions matching TRBD1. V dropped 7 bases and J dropped 7; count of bases not matched to a gene: 3. Germline CDR1 reads MNHEY; CDR2 reads SVGAGI. The CDR3 is made up of 12 amino acids. Here the CDR3 DNA reads TGTGCCAGCACCGGGACAGGGGCTGGCTACACCTTC. Translation gives CASTGTGAGYTF.